The 22 T cell receptor beta chains below were found in one sample sequenced in a study of blood T cell repertoires in COVID-19 (dated by TCRdb to the early 2020s). The library was built by means of the immunoSEQ multiplex PCR assay. TCRdb carries this immuneACCESS record with in-frame sequences only. Its versions omit some clonotypes, under half of them owing to an unresolved V gene in the studies checked, with the rest unexplained. Within this sample are 150,000 to 200,000 clones, with around 81% of them counted one time only. The ten most abundant clones make up more than 9.5% of the sample. Sequencing input: peripheral blood. The receptor set was obtained from a man aged 55 to 70 with active or convalescent COVID-19.

The V gene is TRBV6-5, the J gene TRBJ1-2, with TRBD1 as a possible D gene (6 bases). The V end was cut by 5 bases, the J end by 4 bases, with 17 bases between. There are 15 residues in the CDR3. From germline, CDR1 is MNHEY and CDR2 SVGAGI. CDR3 in DNA: TGTGCCAGCAGTCCGGCCGGGACAACGACCTATGGCTACACCTTC. Translating it yields CASSPAGTTTYGYTF.

The chain joins TRBV5-4 to TRBJ1-2; no clear D gene. V lost 0 bases, J lost 8 bases, and 11 bases lay in between. This CDR3 is built from 13 residues. Per the germline V gene, CDR1 is SGHNT and CDR2 is YYREEE (reference sequence). The CDR3 protein is CASSLDGMGGYTF. The CDR3 DNA sequence: TGTGCCAGCAGCTTGGACGGGATGGGAGGCTACACCTTC. Full variable domain (outside the CDR3, taken from reference TRBV5-4 and TRBJ1-2): ETGVTQSPTHLIKTRGQQVTLRCSSQSGHNTVSWYQQALGQGPQFIFQYYREEENGRGNFPPRFSGLQFPNYSSELNVNALELDDSALYLCASSLDGMGGYTFGSGTRLTVV.

The V and J genes are TRBV6-6 and TRBJ2-3, with 8 bases matching TRBD1. Per germline, CDR1 MNHNY and CDR2 SVGAGI (reference sequence). This CDR3 region has 14 residues. J was trimmed by 4 bases and V by 10 bases; bases with no gene match: 10. This CDR3 is CATIPGDRPDTQYF. Here the CDR3 DNA reads TGTGCCACTATACCCGGGGACAGGCCAGATACGCAGTATTTT.

This sequence joins TRBV7-6 and TRBJ2-3, with D tentatively TRBD1 (5 bases). Germline CDR1 reads SGHVS; CDR2 reads FNYEAQ. Deletions cut 1 base from V and 1 base from J, with 9 bases between. This CDR3 is built from 15 residues. CDR3 in amino acids: CASSLGGPRTDTQYF. CDR3 nucleotide sequence: TGTGCCAGCAGCTTAGGGGGCCCGCGCACAGATACGCAGTATTTT.

The chain recombines TRBV29-1 with TRBJ1-1; 8 bases agree with TRBD1. V lost 7 bases and J lost 8; bases outside the gene matches: 15. This CDR3 region has 14 residues. Germline loops: CDR1 SQVTM, CDR2 ANQGSEA. CDR3 DNA sequence: TGCAGCGCAGTTACCGGGACAGGTGATTACGAAGCTTTCTTT. Its translation is CSAVTGTGDYEAFF.

This chain links TRBV13 with TRBJ1-3, with 7 bases aligning to TRBD1. The CDR3 runs 17 residues. V gave up 5 bases and J gave up 0 bases; unmatched junction bases: 10. Germline CDR1 is PRHDT and CDR2 is FYEKMQ (reference sequence). CDR3 in amino acids: CASSPSGQEYSGNTIYF. For the CDR3, the DNA is TGTGCCAGCAGCCCAAGCGGACAGGAGTACTCTGGAAACACCATATATTTT.

The chain combines TRBV7-9 with TRBJ2-1, with 8 positions matching TRBD2. V lost 2 bases, J lost 6 bases, and 9 bases stayed unmatched. The length of the CDR3 is 16 residues. From germline, CDR1 is SEHNR and CDR2 FQNEAQ (reference sequence). The CDR3 sequence: CASSLSAGGRGNEQFF. The CDR3 DNA follows: TGTGCCAGCAGCTTATCTGCGGGAGGACGGGGCAATGAGCAGTTCTTC. Full variable domain (rest looked up from reference TRBV7-9 and TRBJ2-1): DTGVSQNPRHKITKRGQNVTFRCDPISEHNRLYWYRQTLGQGPEFLTYFQNEAQLEKSRLLSDRFSAERPKGSFSTLEIQRTEQGDSAMYLCASSLSAGGRGNEQFFGPGTRLTVL.

The chain carries TRBV7-2 and TRBJ2-2, with TRBD1 matching over 9 bases. CDR3 length: 15 amino acids. The V gene end was trimmed by 5 bases and the J gene end by 6 bases; junction bases not matched to a gene: 7. The germline V gene has CDR1 SGHTA and CDR2 FQGNSA. CDR3 residues: CASSRRDRVAGELFF. CDR3 nucleotides: TGTGCCAGCAGCCGCCGGGACAGGGTGGCCGGGGAGCTGTTTTTT.

V is TRBV10-3 and J is TRBJ2-4; D unclear. CDR1 and CDR2 (germline): ENHRY, SYGVKD. This CDR3 is built from 14 residues. V lost 4 bases and J lost 9, with 16 bases in between. DNA of the CDR3: TGTGCCATCAGTGGGAGATCCGACCCCCCCATTCAGTACTTC. Its protein product is CAISGRSDPPIQYF.

This chain joins TRBV19 and TRBJ2-5, with a tentative D call TRBD2 (5 bases). The V gene's germline CDR1 is LNHDA and CDR2 SQIVND (reference sequence). V lost 3 bases and J 4 bases, leaving 15 bases between the germline ends. The CDR3 sequence is 15 residues long. The CDR3 coding sequence is TGTGCCAGTAGTATTAGTCGGGGAGAAGTAGAGACCCAGTACTTC. This translates into CASSISRGEVETQYF.

The J gene is TRBJ2-7, the V gene TRBV3-1 (or the pseudogene TRBV3-2); 7 bases agree with TRBD2. With V trimmed by 1 base and J by 6 bases, 12 bases remained unmatched. This CDR3 is built from 16 residues. The V gene's germline CDR1 is LGHDT and CDR2 YNNKEL (reference sequence). In nucleotides, the CDR3 is TGTGCCAGCAGCCAAGTTCAGTGGGGGAGGGCCGTCGAGCAGTACTTC. It specifies CASSQVQWGRAVEQYF.

The J gene is TRBJ2-1, the V gene TRBV2; 10 bases map to TRBD1. Germline values: CDR1 SNHLY, CDR2 FYNNEI. Germline trimming cut 4 bases from V and 10 bases from J; bases unmatched to any gene: 10. This CDR3 region has 15 residues. The CDR3 protein is CASSVDRGSHSEQFF. CDR3 DNA: TGTGCCAGCAGTGTGGACAGGGGGTCACATAGCGAGCAGTTCTTC.

This rearrangement joins TRBV19 to TRBJ2-7; TRBD2 matches 8 bases. Germline CDR1 is LNHDA and CDR2 is SQIVND (reference sequence). The CDR3 covers 13 residues. V lost 10 bases to trimming and J lost 0 bases; unmatched junction nucleotides: 5. The CDR3 sequence: CATSGGVSYEQYF. CDR3 nucleotide sequence: TGTGCCACCAGCGGGGGCGTCTCCTACGAGCAGTACTTC. Variable domain in full (rest from reference TRBV19 and TRBJ2-7): DGGITQSPKYLFRKEGQNVTLSCEQNLNHDAMYWYRQDPGQGLRLIYYSQIVNDFQKGDIAEGYSVSREKKESFPLTVTSAQKNPTAFYLCATSGGVSYEQYFGPGTRLTVT.

Here the CDR3 reads CASSVVKISGRASYNEQFF. CDR3 bases: TGTGCCAGCAGCGTAGTAAAGATCAGCGGGAGGGCCTCCTACAATGAGCAGTTCTTC. The V call is TRBV7-6, the J call TRBJ2-1; 10 bases align to TRBD2. Germline V gene sequence: CDR1 SGHVS, CDR2 FNYEAQ. V gave up 5 bases and J gave up 0 bases; unmatched junction bases: 13. This CDR3 has 19 residues.

V is TRBV5-1 and J is TRBJ2-5; 7 bases are shared with TRBD2. The CDR3 contains 16 residues. V dropped 0 bases and J dropped 2; count of bases not matched to a gene: 7. Germline V gives CDR1 SGHRS, CDR2 YFSETQ. For the CDR3, the DNA is TGCGCCAGCAGCTTGGGTTCTAGCGGATGGCAAGAGACCCAGTACTTC. Its translation: CASSLGSSGWQETQYF.

The chain couples TRBV6-2 or TRBV6-3 to TRBJ1-5; maybe TRBD1 (6 bases). The CDR3 totals 14 residues. The V gene's germline CDR1 is MNHEY and CDR2 SVGEGT. V lost 2 bases, J lost 7 bases, and 12 bases lay in between. In nucleotides, the CDR3 is TGTGCCAGCAGTTACGGACAGAACTCCCAGCCCCAGCATTTT. Residues: CASSYGQNSQPQHF.

J is TRBJ2-7 and V is TRBV3-1 (or the pseudogene TRBV3-2); tentative D call: TRBD2 (5 bases). Trimming took 3 bases from V and 4 from J, leaving 13 bases between them. The CDR3 extends over 14 amino acids. CDR1 is LGHDT and CDR2 is YNNKEL in the germline V gene (reference sequence). CDR3 amino acids: CASSQEVGQYEQYF. CDR3 DNA: TGTGCCAGCAGCCAGGAGGTTGGCCAATACGAGCAGTACTTC.

This clone appeared a few times. The chain links TRBV27 to TRBJ1-2; D call uncertain. Per the germline V gene, CDR1 is MNHEY and CDR2 is SMNVEV (reference sequence). Deletions cut 4 bases from V and 4 bases from J, with 4 bases between. The CDR3 covers 11 residues. This chain's CDR3 is CASSSGYGYTF. CDR3 nucleotides: TGTGCCAGCAGTTCGGGCTATGGCTACACCTTC.

The chain recombines TRBV28 with TRBJ2-1, with D possibly TRBD1 on 6 matching bases. CDR3 length equals 16 residues. Trimming removed 8 bases from V and 0 bases from J, with 17 bases in between. Germline-derived CDR1 and CDR2 are MDHEN and SYDVKM. This chain's CDR3 is CASPPGAFSSYNEQFF. As DNA, the CDR3 is TGTGCCAGCCCTCCAGGGGCGTTCAGCTCCTACAATGAGCAGTTCTTC.

This sequence joins TRBV3-1 (or the pseudogene TRBV3-2) and TRBJ2-7; possible D gene TRBD2, 5 bases. V lost 0 bases and J lost 7, with 16 bases in between. Germline V gene sequence: CDR1 LGHDT, CDR2 YNNKEL (reference sequence). The CDR3 is made up of 15 amino acids. CDR3 DNA: TGTGCCAGCAGCCAAGATGTGGCGGGCCCTCGGGAGCAGTACTTC. This sequence encodes CASSQDVAGPREQYF.

This chain connects TRBV6-5 to TRBJ2-7; 9 bases are a match to TRBD1. Germline V gene data show CDR1 as MNHEY and CDR2 as SVGAGI. The CDR3 is 15 residues long. With 4 bases clipped from V and 2 bases from J, the junction kept 6 bases outside the gene matches. The CDR3 DNA is TGTGCCAGCAGTTCCCTGACAGGGGGAGCCTACGAGCAGTACTTC. Residues: CASSSLTGGAYEQYF.

The chain is built from TRBV6-2 or TRBV6-3 and TRBJ2-2; 11 bases fit TRBD2. Germline V CDR1 and CDR2: MNHEY, SVGEGT. The ends lost 2 bases at V and 5 bases at J; junction bases unmatched: 7. CDR3 length: 17 residues. CDR3 sequence reads: CASSYVSGGAITGELFF. Here the CDR3 DNA reads TGTGCCAGCAGTTACGTTAGCGGGGGGGCGATAACCGGGGAGCTGTTTTTT.